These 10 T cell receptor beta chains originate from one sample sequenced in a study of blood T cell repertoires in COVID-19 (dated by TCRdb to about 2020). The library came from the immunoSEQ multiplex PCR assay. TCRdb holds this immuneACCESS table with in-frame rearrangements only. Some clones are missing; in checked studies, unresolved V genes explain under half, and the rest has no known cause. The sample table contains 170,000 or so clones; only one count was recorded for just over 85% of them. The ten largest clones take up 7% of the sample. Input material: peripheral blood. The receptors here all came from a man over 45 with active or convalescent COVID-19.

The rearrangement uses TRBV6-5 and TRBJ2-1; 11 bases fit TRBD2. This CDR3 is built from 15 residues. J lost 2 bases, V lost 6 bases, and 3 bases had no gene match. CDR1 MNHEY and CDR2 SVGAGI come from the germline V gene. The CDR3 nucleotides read TGTGCCAGCAGGGATAGCGGGGGGGCCTACAATGAGCAGTTCTTC. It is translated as CASRDSGGAYNEQFF.

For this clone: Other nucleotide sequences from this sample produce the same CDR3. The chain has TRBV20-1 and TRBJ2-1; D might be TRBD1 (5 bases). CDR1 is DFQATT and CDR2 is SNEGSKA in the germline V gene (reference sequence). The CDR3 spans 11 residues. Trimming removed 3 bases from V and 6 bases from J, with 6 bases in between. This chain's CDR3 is CSARGPNEQFF. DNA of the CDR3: TGCAGTGCTAGGGGGCCCAATGAGCAGTTCTTC.

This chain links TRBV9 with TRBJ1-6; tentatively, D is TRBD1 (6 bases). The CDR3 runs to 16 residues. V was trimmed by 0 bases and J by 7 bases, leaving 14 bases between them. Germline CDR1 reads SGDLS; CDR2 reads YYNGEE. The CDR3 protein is CASSVEPGVGNSPLHF. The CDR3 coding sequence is TGTGCCAGCAGCGTAGAGCCAGGGGTTGGGAATTCACCCCTCCACTTT.

The chain's CDR3 is CASSLEGARYEQYF. In DNA, the CDR3 is TGTGCCAGCAGCTTAGAGGGAGCCCGCTACGAGCAGTACTTC. This sequence joins TRBV7-9 and TRBJ2-7, with D perhaps matching TRBD2 (5 bases). The CDR3 runs to 14 residues. The germline V gene encodes CDR1 SEHNR and CDR2 FQNEAQ (reference sequence). With 1 base removed from V and 3 bases from J, the gap between germline ends came to 10 bases.

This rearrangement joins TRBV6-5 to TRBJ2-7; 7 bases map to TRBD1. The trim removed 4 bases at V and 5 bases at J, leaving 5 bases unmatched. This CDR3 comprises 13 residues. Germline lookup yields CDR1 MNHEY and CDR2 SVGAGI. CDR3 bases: TGTGCCAGCAGTTTTAGACAGGGTGACGAGCAGTACTTC. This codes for CASSFRQGDEQYF.

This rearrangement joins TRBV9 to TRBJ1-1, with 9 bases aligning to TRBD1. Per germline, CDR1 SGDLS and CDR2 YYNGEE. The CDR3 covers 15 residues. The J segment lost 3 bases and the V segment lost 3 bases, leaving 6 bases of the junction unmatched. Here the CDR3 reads CASSEQGARDTEAFF. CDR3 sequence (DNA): TGTGCCAGCAGCGAACAGGGGGCAAGGGACACTGAAGCTTTCTTT.

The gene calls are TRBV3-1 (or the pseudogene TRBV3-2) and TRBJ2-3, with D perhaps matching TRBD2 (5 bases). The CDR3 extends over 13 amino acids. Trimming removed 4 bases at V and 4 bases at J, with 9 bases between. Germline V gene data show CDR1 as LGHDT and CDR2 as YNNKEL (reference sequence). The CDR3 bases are TGTGCCAGCAGCCGGAACGGGGCAGATACGCAGTATTTT. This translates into CASSRNGADTQYF.

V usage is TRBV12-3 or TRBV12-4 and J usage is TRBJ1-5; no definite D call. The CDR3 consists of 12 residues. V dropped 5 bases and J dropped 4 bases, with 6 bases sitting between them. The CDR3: CASSIQNQPQHF. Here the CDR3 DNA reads TGTGCCAGCAGTATCCAGAATCAGCCCCAGCATTTT.

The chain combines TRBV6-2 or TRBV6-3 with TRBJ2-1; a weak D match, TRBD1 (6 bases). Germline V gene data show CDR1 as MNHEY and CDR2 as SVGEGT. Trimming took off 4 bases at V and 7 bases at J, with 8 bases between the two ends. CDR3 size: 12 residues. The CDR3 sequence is CASSWGRNEQFF. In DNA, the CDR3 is TGTGCCAGCAGTTGGGGGCGGAATGAGCAGTTCTTC.

The CDR3 DNA follows: TGTGCCAGCAGCGTAGCAGGGGGACGGGAGAATGAAAAACTGTTTTTT. This encodes CASSVAGGRENEKLFF. The chain joins TRBV9 to TRBJ1-4, with 7 bases aligning to TRBD1. V dropped 0 bases and J dropped 5; count of bases not matched to a gene: 7. CDR3 size: 16 residues. Germline loops: CDR1 SGDLS, CDR2 YYNGEE.